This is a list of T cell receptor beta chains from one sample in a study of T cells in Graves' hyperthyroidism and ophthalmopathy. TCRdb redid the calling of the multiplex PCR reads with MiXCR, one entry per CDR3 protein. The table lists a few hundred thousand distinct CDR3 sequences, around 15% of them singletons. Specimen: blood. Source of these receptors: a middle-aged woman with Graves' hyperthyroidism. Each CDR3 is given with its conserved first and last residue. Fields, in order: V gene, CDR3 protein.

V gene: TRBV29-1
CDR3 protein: CSVEGSYNEQFF

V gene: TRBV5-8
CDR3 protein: CASSLAGRNYEQYF

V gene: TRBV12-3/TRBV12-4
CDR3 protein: CASSSSVPFSGNTIYF

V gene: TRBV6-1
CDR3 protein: CASSADRGSGNTIYF

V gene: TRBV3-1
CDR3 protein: CASSRGLTGELFF

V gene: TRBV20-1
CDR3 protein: CSARDFRTSTDTQYF

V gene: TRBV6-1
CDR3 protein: CASSEAPGLVFCEQYF

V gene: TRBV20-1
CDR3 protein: CSARDNGQPQHF

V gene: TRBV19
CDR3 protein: CASSQGYLDSGEQFF

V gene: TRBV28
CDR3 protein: CASSLNRGQEEKLFF

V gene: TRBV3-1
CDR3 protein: CASSQTSGSGETQYF

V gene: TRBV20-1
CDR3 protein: CSARILGGRPYNEQFF

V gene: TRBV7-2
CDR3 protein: CASSLAASGGFNEQFF

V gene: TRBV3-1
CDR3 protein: CASSRGDSGNTIYF

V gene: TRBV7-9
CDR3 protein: CASSLGRTYATNEKLFF

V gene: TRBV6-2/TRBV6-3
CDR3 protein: CASSYPGQISNQPQHF

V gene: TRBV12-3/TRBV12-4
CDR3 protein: CASRGTAVSYEQYF

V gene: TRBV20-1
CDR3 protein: CSAGVAGGIEQYF

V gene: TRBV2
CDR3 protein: CASRSTGEKLFF

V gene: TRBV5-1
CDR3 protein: CASSFSPAGDTDTQYF

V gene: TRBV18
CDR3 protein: CASSPPLTGTNTGELFF

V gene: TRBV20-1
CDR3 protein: CSAPGPKTSYEQYF

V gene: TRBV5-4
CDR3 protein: CASSIQGRNTQYF

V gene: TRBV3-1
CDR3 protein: CASSSSGNMLAPFYEQYF